This is a list of T cell receptor beta chains from one sample in a study of sequential checkpoint blockade in melanoma. Sequencing used immunoSEQ multiplex PCR; TCRdb keeps in-frame clones, though not all of them. Of some 31,000 clones listed, roughly 90% are singletons. The specimen comprised CD8+ T cells sorted from blood (inferred from file names), sampled from a patient given nivolumab and ipilimumab in sequence. The receptors shown here come from a human donor with melanoma. Each CDR3 is given with its conserved first and last residue. The D gene is left open where the match is weak. Clone size is shown for a subset of rows, as once, few, many or a class of expanded clone.

>TRBV11-2|12|once|.|TRBJ2-7
TGTGCCAGCGGGCTGACTAGGGACGAGCAGTACTTC
CASGLTRDEQYF
>TRBV13|16|few|TRBD2|TRBJ2-3
TGTGCCAGCAGCTTACGGCTAGCGGGTGCCACAGATACGCAGTATTTT
CASSLRLAGATDTQYF
>TRBV9|15|.|.|TRBJ2-1
TGTGCCAGCAGCGTATACGGGGGCTCCTACAATGAGCAGTTCTTC
CASSVYGGSYNEQFF
>TRBV7-9|18|.|TRBD1|TRBJ2-1
TGTGCCAGCAGCTCTTCGACAGGGAAGGCCCGTTCCTACAATGAGCAGTTCTTC
CASSSSTGKARSYNEQFF
>TRBV7-9|15|.|TRBD2|TRBJ2-7
TGTGCCAGCCAAGCAGGAGAACTAGCGGGCTACGAGCAGTACTTC
CASQAGELAGYEQYF
>TRBV10-1|16|.|.|TRBJ2-7
TGCGCCAGCAGTGAGTCGGGACTCTCAGTCTCCTACGAGCAGTACTTC
CASSESGLSVSYEQYF
>TRBV15|15|.|.|TRBJ2-2
TGTGCCACCAGCATGAGACAGGATAACACCGGGGAGCTGTTTTTT
CATSMRQDNTGELFF
>TRBV7-2|16|.|TRBD2|TRBJ2-7
TGTGCCAGCAGCTTAGTCCCTAGCGGGAGCTTGTACGAGCAGTACTTC
CASSLVPSGSLYEQYF
>TRBV27|15|.|.|TRBJ1-5
TGTGCCAGCAGTTTCCGGTCTCCGAGGAATCAGCCCCAGCATTTT
CASSFRSPRNQPQHF
>TRBV27|15|.|TRBD1|TRBJ1-3
TGTGCCAGCAGCCCCCGGGACAGGGCTGGAAACACCATATATTTT
CASSPRDRAGNTIYF
>TRBV27|15|.|.|TRBJ2-7
TGTGCCAGCAGTTCGGCCCCGGACAGCTCCTACGAGCAGTACTTC
CASSSAPDSSYEQYF
>TRBV2|17|once|TRBD2|TRBJ2-3
TGTGCCAGCAGTGGTTTTGCGGGGGGGATAGGCACAGATACGCAGTATTTT
CASSGFAGGIGTDTQYF
>TRBV6-5|15|.|.|TRBJ1-1
TGTGCCAGCAGTTACAGAGGATTTGTGAACACTGAAGCTTTCTTT
CASSYRGFVNTEAFF
>TRBV6-5|15|.|TRBD2|TRBJ2-3
TGTGCCAGCAGTTACGGACTAGCCCACACAAATACGCAGTATTTT
CASSYGLAHTNTQYF
>TRBV19|16|.|TRBD1|TRBJ2-7
TGTGCCAGTAGTATTCTCTTCGGGACAGGGACCTACGAGCAGTACTTC
CASSILFGTGTYEQYF
>TRBV27|14|.|TRBD1|TRBJ1-5
TGTGCCAGCAGACAGGGGGCTAGCAATCAGCCCCAGCATTTT
CASRQGASNQPQHF
>TRBV7-9|12|.|TRBD1|TRBJ2-7
TGTGCCAGCAAGGGACAGGACTACGAGCAGTACTTC
CASKGQDYEQYF
>TRBV19|13|.|.|TRBJ2-5
TGTGCCAGTAGTATGTACGGAGGGAGGACCCAGTACTTC
CASSMYGGRTQYF
>TRBV29-1|15|once|TRBD1|TRBJ1-2
TGCAGCGTTGACGGGGTTGTAGGGGGCTTCTATGGCTACACCTTC
CSVDGVVGGFYGYTF
>TRBV27|16|.|.|TRBJ2-2
TGTGCCAGCAGTTTTGTGGACAGAATTTTCACCGGGGAGCTGTTTTTT
CASSFVDRIFTGELFF
>TRBV7-2|15|.|.|TRBJ1-1
TGTGCCAGCAGCTTAGTAGCACTAAAGGGGGCTGAAGCTTTCTTT
CASSLVALKGAEAFF
>TRBV14|16|.|TRBD2|TRBJ2-7
TGTGCCAGCAGCCAAGACCAACTAGCGGGAGGATACGAGCAGTACTTC
CASSQDQLAGGYEQYF
>TRBV29-1|15|few|TRBD1|TRBJ2-1
TGCAGCGTAAGACCCGGACAGGGGGCGATTAATGAGCAGTTCTTC
CSVRPGQGAINEQFF
>TRBV11-2|14|.|.|TRBJ2-7
TGTGCCAGCAGCCAACTTGCGGTACGGTACGAGCAGTACTTC
CASSQLAVRYEQYF
>TRBV7-9|15|.|.|TRBJ2-5
TGTGCCAGCAGCTTAGGGTGGAGGGAAAGGGAGACCCAGTACTTC
CASSLGWRERETQYF
>TRBV7-2|14|.|.|TRBJ2-1
TGTGCCAGCAGCTTAAGGCAGGTAGGGGGTGAGCAGTTCTTC
CASSLRQVGGEQFF
>TRBV7-9|13|.|.|TRBJ2-7
TGTGCCAGCAGCTCCACCGGGTCCCAGAAATCGTACTTC
CASSSTGSQKSYF
>TRBV15|14|.|TRBD1|TRBJ1-2
TGTGCCACCAGCAGCCGGGACAGGGTCTATGGCTACACCTTC
CATSSRDRVYGYTF
>TRBV18|15|.|.|TRBJ2-7
TGTGCCAGCTCACCCCCACAGGGGCGCGGGGACGAGCAGTACTTC
CASSPPQGRGDEQYF
>TRBV7-9|14|.|.|TRBJ2-7
TGTGCCAGCAGCTTCCAGCACGGGTTTCACGAGCAGTACTTC
CASSFQHGFHEQYF
>TRBV10-3|9|.|.|TRBJ1-5
TGTGCCATCAGTCCGGACGGGGGTTTT
CAISPDGGF
>TRBV27|17|.|.|TRBJ1-2
TGTGCCAGCAGTCCCAACCCGGGACACCCTCCAAACTATGGCTACACCTTC
CASSPNPGHPPNYGYTF
>TRBV9|16|.|TRBD1|TRBJ2-7
TGTGCCAGCAGCCCAGGGACAGGGGGTAGTATCTACGAGCAGTACTTC
CASSPGTGGSIYEQYF
>TRBV9|14|.|.|TRBJ1-2
TGTGCCAGCAGCGTAGGGGGGGGAGGCTATGGCTACACCTTC
CASSVGGGGYGYTF
>TRBV5-4|14|.|.|TRBJ2-2
TGTGCCAGCAGCTTGGCAGACTACACCGGGGAGCTGTTTTTT
CASSLADYTGELFF
>TRBV9|14|.|.|TRBJ2-3
TGTGCCAGCAGCCTCAGGGGTCGGGCAGATACGCAGTATTTT
CASSLRGRADTQYF
>TRBV19|13|.|.|TRBJ1-1
TGTGCCAGTAGTATTGGTCAGGGGACTGAAGCTTTCTTT
CASSIGQGTEAFF
>TRBV5-6|12|medium-sized|.|TRBJ2-7
TGTGCCAGCAGCGCCCCGGGGAACGAGCAGTACTTC
CASSAPGNEQYF
>TRBV4-3|16|.|TRBD2|TRBJ2-1
TGCGCCAGCAGCCAAGAGAGTGAACTAGCGGGATATGAGCAGTTCTTC
CASSQESELAGYEQFF
>TRBV4-2|13|.|.|TRBJ2-7
TGTGCCAGCAGCCCCGACAGTACCTACGAGCAGTACTTC
CASSPDSTYEQYF
>TRBV6-1|15|.|.|TRBJ2-3
TGTGCCAGCAGTGAATGGGGCGCCTCGACAGATACGCAGTATTTT
CASSEWGASTDTQYF
>TRBV7-2|14|.|.|TRBJ2-7
TGTGCCAGCAGCTCCGCAGGCGGGGTTGCTGCGCAGTACTTC
CASSSAGGVAAQYF
>TRBV29-1|13|once|.|TRBJ1-1
TGCAGCGACGGGGGGGGGAGCAACACTGAAGCTTTCTTT
CSDGGGSNTEAFF
>TRBV23-1|14|.|.|TRBJ1-3
TGCGCCAGCAGTCAGAGCAGGGTGGGAAACACCATATATTTT
CASSQSRVGNTIYF